The 2 T cell receptor beta chains in this list originate from one sample, sequenced in a study of identical twins. TCRdb re-analysed the 5' RACE reads in MiXCR, keeping a single row per CDR3 protein. This table holds roughly 200,000 distinct CDR3 sequences, 7.5% found once. This sample also belongs to another study, concerning yellow fever vaccine responses in identical twins.

Sequenced: memory (CD45RO+) T cells sorted from blood. The receptor set was obtained from a woman between 18 and 29 years old in good health.

This clonotype was counted only a few times. J is TRBJ2-7 and V is TRBV20-1; possible D gene TRBD1, 5 bases. V lost 1 base and J 5 bases, leaving 15 bases between the germline ends. The CDR3 runs 14 residues. The germline V gene has CDR1 DFQATT and CDR2 SNEGSKA (reference sequence). The CDR3 DNA follows: TGCAGTGCTAGAGTGAGCCAGGGAAAGAACGAGCAGTACTTC. This encodes CSARVSQGKNEQYF.

This clonotype was counted ten times or more. Written as DNA, the CDR3 is TGTGCCAGCAGACTTCAGCGGGAGCGGTCCCAGTACTTC. It codes for CASRLQRERSQYF. The chain joins TRBV28 to TRBJ2-5, with 8 bases aligning to TRBD2. Per the germline V gene, CDR1 is MDHEN and CDR2 is SYDVKM. Trimming removed 6 bases from V and 9 bases from J; junction bases left unmatched: 9. The CDR3 runs 13 residues.